Listed below are T cell receptor beta chains from one sample, sequenced in a study of early T cells in non-severe SARS-CoV-2 infection. MiXCR, run by TCRdb on the 5' RACE reads, gives a single entry per CDR3 protein. The sample records about 80,000 distinct CDR3 sequences, 9.5% to 15% being singletons. The sequencing used whole blood, collected at baseline. These TCRs come from an adult who was a healthcare worker with PCR-confirmed SARS-CoV-2 infection or an uninfected control (not recorded which). The donor label of this sample is uncertain. The CDR3 runs from the conserved cysteine through the conserved F or W. A D gene is named only where the DNA matches it firmly. Expanded clones get a size class; other rows say once, few or many, or leave the size out.

J: TRBJ2-1
length: 13
V: TRBV29-1
size: many
D: -
CDR3: CSVEGNTLAEQFF
DNA: TGCAGCGTTGAAGGAAATACTCTGGCTGAGCAGTTCTTC

J: TRBJ1-2
length: 13
V: TRBV7-3
size: many
D: -
CDR3: CASSSQSMGGYTF
DNA: TGTGCCAGCAGCTCCCAGTCAATGGGGGGCTACACCTTC

J: TRBJ2-3
length: 14
V: TRBV7-2
size: -
D: -
CDR3: CASSGGWGADTQYF
DNA: TGTGCCAGCAGCGGTGGGTGGGGGGCAGATACGCAGTATTTT

J: TRBJ1-1
length: 14
V: TRBV11-2
size: few
D: -
CDR3: CASSALRGDTEAFF
DNA: TGTGCCAGCAGCGCCCTGCGGGGGGACACTGAAGCTTTCTTT

J: TRBJ2-5
length: 15
V: TRBV3-1
size: few
D: TRBD2
CDR3: CASRTSGRPFETQYF
DNA: TGTGCCAGCAGGACTAGCGGGAGGCCCTTCGAGACCCAGTACTTC

J: TRBJ1-2
length: 22
V: TRBV15
size: -
D: TRBD1
CDR3: CATSTTRGQAQSMSRAMVSYTF
DNA: TGTGCCACCAGCACTACCAGGGGGCAGGCACAGTCGATGTCGAGGGCTATGGTTAGCTACACCTTC

J: TRBJ1-4
length: 14
V: TRBV2
size: many
D: -
CDR3: CASSEGRKNEKLFF
DNA: TGTGCCAGCAGTGAAGGCAGGAAAAATGAAAAACTGTTTTTT

J: TRBJ1-1
length: 13
V: TRBV7-3
size: many
D: -
CDR3: CASSLMLNTEAFF
DNA: TGTGCCAGCAGCTTAATGCTGAACACTGAAGCTTTCTTT

J: TRBJ2-3
length: 15
V: TRBV7-9
size: many
D: TRBD2
CDR3: CASSLGLAVAGGQYF
DNA: TGTGCCAGCAGCCTGGGACTAGCGGTGGCCGGGGGGCAGTATTTT

J: TRBJ2-5
length: 14
V: TRBV20-1
size: -
D: -
CDR3: CSASQGSWRETQYF
DNA: TGCAGTGCGTCCCAGGGGAGCTGGCGAGAGACCCAGTACTTC

J: TRBJ1-5
length: 13
V: TRBV10-2
size: -
D: TRBD1
CDR3: CASSEQGTQPQHF
DNA: TGCGCCAGCAGCGAACAGGGGACTCAGCCCCAGCATTTT

J: TRBJ2-7
length: 15
V: TRBV4-1
size: -
D: TRBD1
CDR3: CASSQEPGGAYEQYF
DNA: TGCGCCAGCAGCCAGGAACCAGGGGGAGCCTACGAGCAGTACTTC

J: TRBJ1-1
length: 14
V: TRBV18
size: many
D: -
CDR3: CASSPQGGNTEAFF
DNA: TGTGCCAGCTCCCCCCAGGGAGGGAACACTGAAGCTTTCTTT

J: TRBJ1-1
length: 15
V: TRBV4-3
size: few
D: TRBD1
CDR3: CASSQDYSRGRGAFF
DNA: TGCGCCAGCAGCCAAGATTATTCCAGGGGGCGGGGTGCTTTCTTT

J: TRBJ1-2
length: 14
V: TRBV4-1
size: -
D: -
CDR3: CASSPPRFRDGYTF
DNA: TGCGCCAGCAGCCCCCCAAGGTTTAGGGATGGCTACACCTTC

J: TRBJ2-1
length: 15
V: TRBV2
size: -
D: TRBD2
CDR3: CASSPGTSGIDEQFF
DNA: TGTGCCAGCAGTCCCGGGACTAGCGGGATCGATGAGCAGTTCTTC

J: TRBJ2-7
length: 15
V: TRBV19
size: -
D: TRBD2
CDR3: CASSIELAVIYEQYF
DNA: TGTGCCAGTAGTATAGAGCTAGCGGTGATCTACGAGCAGTACTTC

J: TRBJ1-2
length: 12
V: TRBV2
size: few
D: TRBD1
CDR3: CASETGGDGYTF
DNA: TGTGCCAGTGAAACAGGGGGCGACGGCTACACCTTC

J: TRBJ2-7
length: 15
V: TRBV10-3
size: few
D: TRBD2
CDR3: CAISETSARVYEQYF
DNA: TGTGCCATCAGTGAAACTAGCGCGAGGGTCTACGAGCAGTACTTC

J: TRBJ2-4
length: 18
V: TRBV15
size: -
D: -
CDR3: CATSGEWGGGLAKNIQYF
DNA: TGTGCCACCAGCGGCGAGTGGGGAGGGGGGCTAGCCAAAAACATTCAGTACTTC

J: TRBJ1-3
length: 13
V: TRBV27
size: -
D: -
CDR3: CASSLISGNTIYF
DNA: TGTGCCAGCAGTTTAATATCTGGAAACACCATATATTTT

J: TRBJ2-7
length: 14
V: TRBV27
size: -
D: -
CDR3: CASSLLRGAYEQYF
DNA: TGTGCCAGCAGTTTACTACGAGGGGCCTACGAGCAGTACTTC

J: TRBJ2-5
length: 10
V: TRBV29-1
size: few
D: -
CDR3: CSVRQGTQYF
DNA: TGCAGCGTTCGCCAAGGGACCCAGTACTTC

J: TRBJ1-2
length: 14
V: TRBV6-1
size: few
D: -
CDR3: CASSEARGAYGYTF
DNA: TGTGCCAGCAGTGAAGCGCGGGGCGCCTATGGCTACACCTTC

J: TRBJ2-2
length: 11
V: TRBV12-3/TRBV12-4
size: -
D: -
CDR3: CASMRTGELFF
DNA: TGTGCCAGCATGCGCACCGGGGAGCTGTTTTTT

J: TRBJ1-1
length: 15
V: TRBV4-3
size: -
D: TRBD1
CDR3: CASSQTGTGDTEALF
DNA: TGCGCCAGCAGCCAAACCGGGACAGGGGACACTGAAGCTTTATTT

J: TRBJ1-5
length: 15
V: TRBV7-8
size: few
D: -
CDR3: CASSLNRDSNQPQHF
DNA: TGTGCCAGCAGCTTAAACCGGGACAGCAATCAGCCCCAGCATTTT

J: TRBJ2-3
length: 14
V: TRBV19
size: -
D: TRBD2
CDR3: CATTRGGGTDTQYF
DNA: TGTGCCACTACGCGGGGGGGCGGCACAGATACGCAGTATTTT

J: TRBJ1-1
length: 14
V: TRBV3-1
size: -
D: -
CDR3: CASSLEPQGTEAFF
DNA: TGTGCCAGCAGCCTCGAGCCCCAGGGCACTGAAGCTTTCTTT